The 8 T cell receptor beta chains presented below share a single source sample, sequenced in a study of PD-L1 blockade in urothelial cancer. Time point in this sample: pretreatment peripheral blood. Repertoires were generated with immunoSEQ multiplex PCR, while TCRdb's copy carries only in-frame clones and drops some. The sample consists of 70,000 to 100,000 clones, 80% to 85% of them appearing once. The sequenced sample was PBMCs, obtained around atezolizumab (anti-PD-L1) treatment. These receptors came from a man in his sixties with urothelial cancer.

V is TRBV5-1 and J is TRBJ2-7; TRBD1 aligns across 9 bases. This CDR3 has 13 amino acids. From germline, CDR1 is SGHRS and CDR2 YFSETQ. The trim removed 3 bases at V and 4 bases at J, leaving 2 bases unmatched. In DNA, the CDR3 is TGCGCCAGCAGCTCCGGGACAGGGTACGAGCAGTACTTC. Encoded protein: CASSSGTGYEQYF.

This chain uses TRBV28 with TRBJ2-1, with D maybe TRBD2 (5 bases). Germline assignment: CDR1 MDHEN and CDR2 SYDVKM. The CDR3 runs to 14 residues. Trimming removed 2 bases at V and 2 bases at J, with 7 bases between. The CDR3 region has the DNA TGTGCCAGCAGTTTAGCGGGCGCCTACAATGAGCAGTTCTTC. Its protein product is CASSLAGAYNEQFF.

This clone was detected only once. The DNA of the CDR3 is TGTGCCAGCAGTTCATCCGGGACAGGGTATGGCTACACCTTC. Amino acid sequence: CASSSSGTGYGYTF. The V and J genes are TRBV28 and TRBJ1-2; 9 bases fit TRBD1. Germline CDR1 is MDHEN and CDR2 is SYDVKM. J lost 5 bases, V lost 4 bases, and 5 bases had no gene match. This CDR3 is built from 14 residues.

The rearrangement joins TRBV9 to TRBJ2-3, with 12 bases fitting TRBD2. J gave up 5 bases and V 1 base, and 14 bases lay outside the gene matches. The CDR3 has 19 residues. The germline V gene has CDR1 SGDLS and CDR2 YYNGEE. CDR3 DNA: TGTGCCAGCAGCGTAAACCCATATTGGACTAGCGGGGAGGTAGATACGCAGTATTTT. Translated: CASSVNPYWTSGEVDTQYF.

J is TRBJ1-5 and V is TRBV25-1; 7 nucleotides agree with TRBD1. Germline assignment: CDR1 MGHDK and CDR2 SYGVNS. This CDR3 has 15 amino acids. V shed 6 bases and J 2 bases; nucleotides not matched to a gene: 7. CDR3: CASRPQGEGNQPQHF. The CDR3 nucleotides are TGTGCCAGCAGACCTCAGGGGGAGGGCAATCAGCCCCAGCATTTT.

The V gene is TRBV10-3, the J gene TRBJ2-7; D is possibly TRBD2 (5 bases). This CDR3 has 17 residues. The ends were cut back, 2 bases at V and 1 base at J, with 18 bases in the middle. From germline, CDR1 is ENHRY and CDR2 SYGVKD. CDR3 region: CAISERSREPLSYEQYF. CDR3 in DNA: TGTGCCATCAGTGAGAGGAGTAGGGAGCCCCTTTCCTACGAGCAGTACTTC.

V is TRBV19 and J is TRBJ1-6; 7 nucleotides match TRBD1. V trimming: 5 bases; J trimming: 5 bases; junction bases outside the gene matches: 6. CDR1 and CDR2 from the germline V gene are LNHDA and SQIVND (reference sequence). There are 15 residues in the CDR3. CDR3 coding DNA: TGTGCCAGTAGTCCACAGGGGAACAATAATTCACCCCTCCACTTT. Its translation is CASSPQGNNNSPLHF. The full variable domain, in which reference TRBV19 and TRBJ1-6 provide the parts outside the CDR3, is DGGITQSPKYLFRKEGQNVTLSCEQNLNHDAMYWYRQDPGQGLRLIYYSQIVNDFQKGDIAEGYSVSREKKESFPLTVTSAQKNPTAFYLCASSPQGNNNSPLHFGNGTRLTVT.

This rearrangement joins TRBV28 to TRBJ2-7, with 7 bases that match TRBD2. Trimming removed 8 bases from V and 4 bases from J; junction bases left unmatched: 14. Germline CDR1 and CDR2: MDHEN and SYDVKM. The CDR3 is 15 amino acids. The CDR3 is CASPLGGGERYEQYF. The CDR3 region has the DNA TGTGCCAGCCCTCTGGGCGGGGGAGAGAGATACGAGCAGTACTTC.